Each of the 9 T cell receptor beta chains below was sequenced from the same sample in a study of T cells in Graves' hyperthyroidism and ophthalmopathy. Amplified TCR beta CDR3 regions came from RNA transcripts. The HTBI set primed first-round TCR CDR3 RT-PCR. MiXCR, run by TCRdb on the multiplex PCR reads, gives a single entry per CDR3 protein. The top ten clones hold around 8% of a sample with a few hundred thousand distinct CDR3 sequences, just over 45% of them seen once. Specimen: peripheral blood or thyroid tissue (not recorded which). Receptors were obtained from a woman aged 18-30 years with Graves' hyperthyroidism.

This clonotype was counted many times. A much bigger clone sits one base away, suggesting this may be a read error. The chain recombines TRBV10-3 with TRBJ1-1; D not certain. Germline CDR1 ENHRY, CDR2 SYGVKD. CDR3 length: 17 residues. Trimming pared 10 bases from V and 1 base from J, leaving 25 bases between. CDR3 amino acids: CATSPKISFAGNTEAFF. CDR3 bases: TGTGCCACCAGCCCCAAGATAAGCTTCGCTGGGAACACTGAAGCTTTCTTT.

The rearrangement links TRBV7-2 to TRBJ2-5; weak D call: TRBD1 (5 bases). Trimming removed 4 bases at V and 12 bases at J, with 6 bases between. The CDR3 loop spans 9 amino acids. The germline gives CDR1 SGHTA, CDR2 FQGNSA. CDR3 sequence: CASSSTEYF. CDR3 DNA sequence: TGTGCCAGCAGCTCGACAGAGTACTTC.

Comments on this clonotype: The DNA is left out, because the CDR3 cannot be placed on it with certainty; the CDR3 is given as TCRdb lists it. The chain combines TRBV7-2 with TRBJ2-2; no DNA check was done on the table's D call, TRBD1. Germline CDR1 SGHTA, CDR2 FQGNSA. A total of 18 residues make up the CDR3, ends included. The CDR3 sequence is CASTRGFSGQGRSGSCFF.

This clonotype was recorded many times. The chain carries TRBV4-3 and TRBJ2-7, with unresolved D. Germline CDR1 reads LGHNA; CDR2 reads YSLEER. The CDR3 loop spans 12 amino acids. V lost 0 bases, J lost 9 bases, and 9 bases lay in between. CDR3 loop: CASSQDWGRQYF. The CDR3 nucleotides read TGCGCCAGCAGCCAAGATTGGGGAAGGCAGTACTTC.

This sequence joins TRBV20-1 and TRBJ1-1; no reliable D call. The V and J ends lost 6 bases and 1 base respectively, with 12 bases between them. Per the germline V gene, CDR1 is DFQATT and CDR2 is SNEGSKA (reference sequence). This CDR3 has 13 residues. The CDR3 region is CSATGYTNTEAFF. In DNA, the CDR3 is TGCAGTGCAACCGGGTACACGAACACTGAAGCTTTCTTT.

A note on this clonotype: A read error may account for a junction end that differs from germline. This chain uses TRBV12-3 or TRBV12-4 with TRBJ2-1; tentatively, D is TRBD2 (5 bases). The CDR3 is made up of 16 amino acids. The CDR3: CATSDPRGGLYNEQFF. The CDR3 region has the DNA TGTGCCACCAGTGATCCACGGGGTGGCCTCTACAATGAGCAGTTCTTC.

This clonotype showed up many times. The chain has TRBV7-2 and TRBJ2-6; D gene uncertain. Germline V gives CDR1 SGHTA, CDR2 FQGNSA. The CDR3 spans 16 residues. V was clipped by 1 base and J by 0 bases, with 7 bases between them. The CDR3 spells CASSLDLVSGANVLTF. The CDR3 DNA reads as TGTGCCAGCAGCTTAGATTTAGTCTCTGGGGCCAACGTCCTGACTTTC.

In its sample, this clonotype was seen many times. This sequence joins TRBV19 and TRBJ1-2; 11 nucleotides align to TRBD1. From germline, CDR1 is LNHDA and CDR2 SQIVND (reference sequence). CDR3 length: 14 amino acids. V lost 6 bases and J lost 7; bases outside the gene matches: 7. The CDR3 nucleotides are TGTGCCAGTAGGAACCGGGACAGGGGGTTTGGCTACACCTTC. Residues: CASRNRDRGFGYTF.

The chain joins TRBV25-1 to TRBJ1-2, with 8 bases fitting TRBD1. V lost 6 bases to trimming and J lost 1 base; unmatched junction nucleotides: 10. The CDR3 spans 16 residues. Germline CDR1 reads MGHDK; CDR2 reads SYGVNS. CDR3 amino acids: CASSDSDRGNNYGYTF. In DNA, the CDR3 is TGTGCCAGCAGCGACTCTGACAGGGGTAATAACTATGGCTACACCTTC.